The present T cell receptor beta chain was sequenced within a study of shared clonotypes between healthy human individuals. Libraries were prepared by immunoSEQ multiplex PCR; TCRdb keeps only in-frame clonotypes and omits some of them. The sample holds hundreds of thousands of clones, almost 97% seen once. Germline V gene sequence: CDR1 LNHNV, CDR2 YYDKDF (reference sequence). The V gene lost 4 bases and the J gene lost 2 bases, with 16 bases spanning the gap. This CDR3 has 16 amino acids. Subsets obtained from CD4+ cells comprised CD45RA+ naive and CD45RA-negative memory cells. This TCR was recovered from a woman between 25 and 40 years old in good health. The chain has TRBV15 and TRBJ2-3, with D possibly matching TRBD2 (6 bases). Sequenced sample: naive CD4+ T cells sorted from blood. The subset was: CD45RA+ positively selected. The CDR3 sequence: CATSIRAGYDTDTQYF. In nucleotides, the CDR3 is TGTGCCACCAGCATCAGGGCGGGGTACGACACAGATACGCAGTATTTT. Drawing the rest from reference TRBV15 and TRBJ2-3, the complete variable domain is DAMVIQNPRYQVTQFGKPVTLSCSQTLNHNVMYWYQQKSSQAPKLLFHYYDKDFNNEADTPDNFQSRRPNTSFCFLDIRSPGLGDTAMYLCATSIRAGYDTDTQYFGPGTRLTVL.